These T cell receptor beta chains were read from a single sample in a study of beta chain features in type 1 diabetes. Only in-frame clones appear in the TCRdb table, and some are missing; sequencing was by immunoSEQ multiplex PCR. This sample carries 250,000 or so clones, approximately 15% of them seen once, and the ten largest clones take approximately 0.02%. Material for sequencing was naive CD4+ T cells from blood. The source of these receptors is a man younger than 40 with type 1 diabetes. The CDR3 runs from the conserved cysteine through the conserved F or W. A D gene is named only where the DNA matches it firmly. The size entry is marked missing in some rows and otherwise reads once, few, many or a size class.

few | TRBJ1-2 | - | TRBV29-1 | CSVNKIDSFYGYTF | TGCAGCGTCAACAAAATCGACAGCTTCTATGGCTACACCTTC
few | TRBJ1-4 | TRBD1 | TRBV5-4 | CASSPGQGNEKLFF | TGTGCCAGCAGCCCGGGACAGGGGAATGAAAAACTGTTTTTT
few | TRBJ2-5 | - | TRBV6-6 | CASSRTVETQYF | TGTGCCAGCAGTCGCACGGTAGAGACCCAGTACTTC
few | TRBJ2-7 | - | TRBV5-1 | CASSPAGINEQYF | TGCGCCAGCAGCCCGGCAGGGATCAACGAGCAGTACTTC
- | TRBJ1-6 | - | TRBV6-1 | CASIAGTLGSPLHF | TGTGCCAGCATCGCCGGGACACTCGGTTCACCCCTCCACTTT
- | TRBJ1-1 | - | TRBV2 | CASSTGANTEAFF | TGTGCCAGCAGTACTGGAGCGAACACTGAAGCTTTCTTT
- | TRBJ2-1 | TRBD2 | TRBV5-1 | CASSLISSGRNEQFF | TGCGCCAGCAGCTTGATTAGTAGCGGGCGGAATGAGCAGTTCTTC
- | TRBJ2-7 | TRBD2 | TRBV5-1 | CASSLGLPSYEQYF | TGCGCCAGCAGCCTGGGACTACCCTCCTACGAGCAGTACTTC
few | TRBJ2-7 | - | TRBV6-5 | CASTRGNEQYF | TGTGCCAGCACCCGGGGGAACGAGCAGTACTTC
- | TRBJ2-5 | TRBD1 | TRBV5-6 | CASSSTGGEETQYF | TGTGCCAGCAGCTCGACAGGGGGCGAAGAGACCCAGTACTTC
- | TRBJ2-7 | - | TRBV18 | CASSPLGVDYEQYF | TGTGCCAGCTCACCATTAGGGGTCGATTACGAGCAGTACTTC
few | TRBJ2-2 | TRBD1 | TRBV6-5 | CASGTGGRTGELFF | TGTGCCAGCGGGACAGGGGGTAGGACCGGGGAGCTGTTTTTT
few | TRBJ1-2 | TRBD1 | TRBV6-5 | CASSYSRTGPYGYTF | TGTGCCAGCAGTTACTCGAGGACAGGGCCCTATGGCTACACCTTC
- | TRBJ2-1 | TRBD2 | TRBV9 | CASNLLSGSGGYNEQFF | TGTGCCAGCAACCTACTAAGCGGGAGCGGGGGATACAATGAGCAGTTCTTC
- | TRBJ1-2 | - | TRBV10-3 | CAISESTGKNYGYTF | TGTGCCATCAGTGAGTCAACAGGGAAAAACTATGGCTACACCTTC
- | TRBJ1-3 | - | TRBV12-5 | CASAGSGNTIYF | TGTGCTAGTGCGGGGTCTGGAAACACCATATATTTT
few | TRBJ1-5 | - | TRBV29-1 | CSVPSFDQPQHF | TGCAGCGTCCCCTCCTTTGATCAGCCCCAGCATTTT
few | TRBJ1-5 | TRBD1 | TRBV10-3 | CATSEGAAQPQHF | TGTGCAACATCAGAGGGGGCGGCTCAGCCCCAGCATTTT
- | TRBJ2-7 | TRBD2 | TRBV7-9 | CASSSSGGGDEQYF | TGTGCCAGCAGCTCGTCCGGGGGAGGGGACGAGCAGTACTTC
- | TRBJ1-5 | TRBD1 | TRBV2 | CASGQVLSNQPQHF | TGTGCCAGCGGACAGGTACTTAGCAATCAGCCCCAGCATTTT
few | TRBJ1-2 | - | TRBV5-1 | CASSLDGGPNYGYTF | TGCGCCAGCAGCTTGGATGGGGGCCCTAACTATGGCTACACCTTC
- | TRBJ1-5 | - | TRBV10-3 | CAISESNGQPQHF | TGTGCCATCAGTGAGTCTAACGGGCAGCCCCAGCATTTT
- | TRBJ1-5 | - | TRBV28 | CASSLSYNQPQHF | TGTGCCAGCAGTTTATCCTACAATCAGCCCCAGCATTTT
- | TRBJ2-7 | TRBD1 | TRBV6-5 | CASSFRDRGSYEQYF | TGTGCCAGCAGTTTCCGGGACAGGGGGTCCTACGAGCAGTACTTC
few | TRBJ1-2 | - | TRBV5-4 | CASSLGVDRSNYGYTF | TGTGCCAGCAGCTTGGGCGTTGACAGATCTAACTATGGCTACACCTTC
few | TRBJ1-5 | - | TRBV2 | CASSAGGQPQHF | TGTGCCAGCAGTGCTGGAGGGCAGCCCCAGCATTTT
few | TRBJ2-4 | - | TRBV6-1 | CASSPTGTAWNIQYF | TGTGCCAGCAGCCCCACCGGGACTGCATGGAACATTCAGTACTTC
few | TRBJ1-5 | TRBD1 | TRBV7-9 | CASSTGQYQPQHF | TGTGCCAGCAGCACGGGACAGTACCAGCCCCAGCATTTT
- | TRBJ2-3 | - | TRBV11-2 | CASSLSDYTQYF | TGTGCCAGCAGCTTATCCGACTATACGCAGTATTTT
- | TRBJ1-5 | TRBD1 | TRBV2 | CASTGTGGPNQPQHF | TGTGCCAGCACCGGGACAGGGGGCCCGAATCAGCCCCAGCATTTT
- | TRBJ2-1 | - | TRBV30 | CAGEGGRDNEQFF | TGTGCCGGGGAAGGGGGTCGGGACAATGAGCAGTTCTTC
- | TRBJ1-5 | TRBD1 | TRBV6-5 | CASSRTGVQPQHF | TGTGCCAGCAGTCGGACAGGGGTTCAGCCCCAGCATTTT
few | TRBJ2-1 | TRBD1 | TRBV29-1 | CSVGRPGTGSTEQFF | TGCAGCGTTGGAAGACCCGGGACAGGGAGTACTGAGCAGTTCTTC
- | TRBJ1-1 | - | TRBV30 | CAWLIGGGAEAFF | TGTGCCTGGTTAATAGGTGGGGGCGCTGAAGCTTTCTTT
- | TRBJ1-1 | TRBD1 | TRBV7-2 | CASSTRDSYTEAFF | TGTGCCAGCAGCACCAGGGACAGTTACACTGAAGCTTTCTTT
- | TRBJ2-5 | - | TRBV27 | CASRPLGNQETQYF | TGTGCCAGCAGACCCCTCGGGAATCAAGAGACCCAGTACTTC
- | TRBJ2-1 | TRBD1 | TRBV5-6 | CASSPRGLVNEQFF | TGTGCCAGCAGTCCGAGGGGGCTGGTCAATGAGCAGTTCTTC
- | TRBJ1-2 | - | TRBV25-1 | CASSESGTSYGYTF | TGTGCCAGCAGTGAGTCGGGGACAAGCTATGGCTACACCTTC
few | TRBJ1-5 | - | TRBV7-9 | CASSLLEGQPQHF | TGTGCCAGCAGCTTACTTGAGGGCCAGCCCCAGCATTTT
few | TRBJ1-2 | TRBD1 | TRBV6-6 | CASSYPGTANYGYTF | TGTGCCAGCAGTTACCCCGGGACAGCTAACTATGGCTACACCTTC
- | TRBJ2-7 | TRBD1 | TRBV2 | CASSEPWTGNYEQYF | TGTGCCAGCAGTGAACCCTGGACAGGGAACTACGAGCAGTACTTC
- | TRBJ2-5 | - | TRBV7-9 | CASSFGRGSQETQYF | TGTGCCAGCAGTTTTGGTAGGGGGTCCCAAGAGACCCAGTACTTC
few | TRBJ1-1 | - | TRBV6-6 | CASSSDSSEAFF | TGTGCCAGCAGTTCGGACAGTTCGGAAGCTTTCTTT
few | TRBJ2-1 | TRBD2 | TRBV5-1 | CASSLGLAAYNEQFF | TGCGCCAGCAGCCTCGGGCTAGCGGCATACAATGAGCAGTTCTTC
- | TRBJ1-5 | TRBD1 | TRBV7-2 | CASSMTGGSQPQHF | TGTGCCAGCAGCATGACAGGGGGAAGTCAGCCCCAGCATTTT
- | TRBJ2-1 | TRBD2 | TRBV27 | CASSNGLAGGGEQFF | TGTGCCAGCAGTAATGGACTAGCGGGGGGCGGTGAGCAGTTCTTC
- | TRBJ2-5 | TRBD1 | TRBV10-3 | CAISENRGETQYF | TGTGCCATCAGTGAGAACAGGGGGGAGACCCAGTACTTC
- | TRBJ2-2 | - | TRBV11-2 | CASSRGQYTGELFF | TGTGCCAGCAGCCGCGGACAGTACACCGGGGAGCTGTTTTTT
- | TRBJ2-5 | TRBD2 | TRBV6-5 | CASRTPGLGQETQYF | TGTGCCAGCAGAACACCGGGACTAGGTCAGGAGACCCAGTACTTC
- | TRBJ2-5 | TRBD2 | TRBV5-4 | CASSISGRGLRETQYF | TGTGCCAGCAGTATTAGCGGGAGGGGTTTGCGAGAGACCCAGTACTTC
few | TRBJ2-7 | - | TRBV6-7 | CASSYSYSDEQYF | TGTGCCAGCAGTTACTCGTATTCCGACGAGCAGTACTTC
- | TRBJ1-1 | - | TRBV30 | CAWSVLVEGENTEAFF | TGTGCCTGGAGTGTACTAGTCGAGGGGGAGAACACTGAAGCTTTCTTT
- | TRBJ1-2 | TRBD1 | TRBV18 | CASSPGQRNYGYTF | TGTGCCAGCTCCCCGGGACAGCGGAACTATGGCTACACCTTC
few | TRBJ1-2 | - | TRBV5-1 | CASSLGQSYGYTF | TGCGCCAGCAGCTTGGGACAGTCCTATGGCTACACCTTC
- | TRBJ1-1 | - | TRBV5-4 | CASSLSAGTEAFF | TGTGCCAGCAGCTTGTCAGCGGGGACTGAAGCTTTCTTT